Given below is one TCR beta chain in context. No antigen is known for it. The data stem from a study of tumor-infiltrating lymphocytes in primary liver carcinoma. Overall study context: Roughly 3.5 to 8 million productive TCRbeta reads came from each sample, comparable across tissue types. Study outcomes and limitations: A significantly higher top-250-clone fraction was found in tumors than in blood (p = 0.039). Tumor region pairs showed greater overlap than either tumor-adjacent or tumor-blood pairs did.

Germline DNA was also extracted, and blood RNA derived from unsorted whole blood. A constant-region primer served to make TCR beta cDNA from about 490 ng total RNA. Three-round nested multiplex PCR performed with slightly modified ARM-PCR produced the TCR beta libraries. TCRdb re-derived calls from the multiplex PCR reads in MiXCR, one entry per CDR3 protein. Of fewer than 400,000 distinct CDR3 sequences listed, around three fifths are singletons. The TCR sequence derives from a man aged 35-49 years with primary liver carcinoma and hepatitis B virus infection. Sequencing was performed on peripheral blood.

The DNA for the CDR3 is TGCAGCGTTGAAGATGACAGGATTACGGGGGGGACCCAGTACTTC. This translates into CSVEDDRITGGTQYF. V gene TRBV29-1 combines with J gene TRBJ2-5; weak D call: TRBD2 (7 bases). This CDR3 is 15 amino acids long. V was cut by 0 bases and J by 7 bases, with 18 bases left in between. Germline V gene data show CDR1 as SQVTM and CDR2 as ANQGSEA.